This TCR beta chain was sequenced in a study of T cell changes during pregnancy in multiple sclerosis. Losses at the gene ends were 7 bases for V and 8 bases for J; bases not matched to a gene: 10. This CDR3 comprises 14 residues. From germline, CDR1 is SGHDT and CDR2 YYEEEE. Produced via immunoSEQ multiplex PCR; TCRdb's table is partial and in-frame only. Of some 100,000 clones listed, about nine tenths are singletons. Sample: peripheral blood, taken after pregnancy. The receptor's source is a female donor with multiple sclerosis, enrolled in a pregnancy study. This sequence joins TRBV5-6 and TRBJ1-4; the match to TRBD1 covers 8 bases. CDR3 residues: CASRRTGYWEKLFF. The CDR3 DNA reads TGTGCCAGCCGCCGGACAGGGTATTGGGAAAAACTGTTTTTT.